In its sample, the clone carrying this T cell receptor beta chain was seen many times. Its target is unknown. This sample is drawn from a study of CD8 T cells in ankylosing spondylitis. Study-wide findings and caveats: Ankylosing spondylitis blood appeared to be characterized by a TCR beta motif of roughly eight highly homologous variants. Matched ankylosing spondylitis synovial fluid reportedly contained a significantly enriched population of disease-linked clones.

TCRdb reprocessed the 5' RACE reads via MiXCR and lists one record per CDR3 protein. Counted here are fewer than 350,000 distinct CDR3 sequences, about 9.9% occurring once; the ten biggest clones make up 8% to 9.5%. This CDR3 has 14 amino acids. After removal of 2 bases from V and 5 bases from J, the junction contained 2 bases not matched to a gene. The TCR was taken from a female donor with ankylosing spondylitis or in good health (not recorded which). Input material: blood, either unsorted or a sorted T cell fraction (not recorded which). The rearrangement joins TRBV12-3 or TRBV12-4 to TRBJ2-1; 8 positions agree with TRBD2. The CDR3 spells CASSLLAGNNEQFF. As DNA, the CDR3 is TGTGCCAGCAGTTTACTAGCGGGTAACAATGAGCAGTTCTTC.